Ten or more counts support the clone carrying this T cell receptor beta chain. Its target is unknown. The CDR3 sequence is 13 residues long. CDR1 SQVTM and CDR2 ANQGSEA come from the germline V gene. Trimming stripped 2 bases from V and 4 bases from J, with 11 bases between. This sample was taken from a study of early T cells in non-severe SARS-CoV-2 infection. The wider study: Bulk RNA isolated from unsorted whole blood underwent sequencing; chains were not paired. Broader study findings: Matches to VDJdb favored anti-spike CD8 responses and missed private and CD4 specificities.

Individual cDNA molecules received unique molecular identifiers. TCRdb itself ran the 5' RACE reads through MiXCR, one entry per CDR3 protein. This sample yields some 63,000 distinct CDR3 sequences, of which 10% to 15% are seen a single time; around 5.1% belongs to the top ten. J is TRBJ2-5 and V is TRBV29-1; D is unclear. The source is an adult who was a healthcare worker with PCR-confirmed SARS-CoV-2 infection or an uninfected control (not recorded which). The sequencing sample was made of whole blood. CDR3 in amino acids: CSVERQKTETQYF. CDR3 nucleotide sequence: TGCAGCGTTGAAAGGCAAAAAACAGAGACCCAGTACTTC.